This T cell receptor beta chain emerged from a study of T cells in narcolepsy. Background on the study: Patients with NT1 or NT2 and healthy control donors were enrolled.

There are 15 residues in the CDR3. The germline gives CDR1 ENHRY, CDR2 SYGVKD. With 4 bases clipped from V and 4 bases from J, the junction kept 3 bases outside the gene matches. This clone was seen only a few times. The antigen is unknown. Study findings and constraints: Same-patient CSF and blood CD4+ T cell clonotypes included HCRT-specific and TRIB2-specific autoreactive ones. Reportedly, autoreactive clonotypes were serially detected in patients' blood but not controls'.

TCRdb's copy holds only in-frame clones and misses some; the assay was immunoSEQ multiplex PCR. The repertoire consists of approximately 30,000 clones, with around 80% occurring once and the leading ten covering roughly 1.2%. The J gene is TRBJ1-6, the V gene TRBV10-3, with TRBD1 identical over 8 bases. The sequencing input was CD45RA- memory CD4+ T cells from PBMCs. The receptor was derived from a human donor with narcolepsy. The CDR3 nucleotides read TGTGCCATCAGTGGAGGGACAGGATATAATTCACCCCTCCACTTT. This codes for CAISGGTGYNSPLHF.